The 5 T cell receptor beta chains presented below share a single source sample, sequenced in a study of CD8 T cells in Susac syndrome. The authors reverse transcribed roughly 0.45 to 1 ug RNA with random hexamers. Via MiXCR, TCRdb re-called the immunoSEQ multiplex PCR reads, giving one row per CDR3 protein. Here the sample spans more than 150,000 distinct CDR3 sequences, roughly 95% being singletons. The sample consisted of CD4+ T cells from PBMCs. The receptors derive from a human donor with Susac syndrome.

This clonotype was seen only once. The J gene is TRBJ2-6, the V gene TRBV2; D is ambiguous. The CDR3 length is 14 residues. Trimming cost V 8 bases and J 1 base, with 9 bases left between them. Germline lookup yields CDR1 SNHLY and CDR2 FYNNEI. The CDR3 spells CASCPLSGANVLTF. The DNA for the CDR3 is TGTGCCAGCTGCCCCTTATCTGGGGCCAACGTCCTGACTTTC.

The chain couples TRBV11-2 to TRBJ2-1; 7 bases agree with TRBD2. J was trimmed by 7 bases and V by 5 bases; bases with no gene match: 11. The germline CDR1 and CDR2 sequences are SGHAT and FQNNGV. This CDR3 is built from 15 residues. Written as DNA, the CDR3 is TGTGCCAGCAGCCCAGAAGGGAGGGCCCGGAATGAGCAGTTCTTC. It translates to CASSPEGRARNEQFF.

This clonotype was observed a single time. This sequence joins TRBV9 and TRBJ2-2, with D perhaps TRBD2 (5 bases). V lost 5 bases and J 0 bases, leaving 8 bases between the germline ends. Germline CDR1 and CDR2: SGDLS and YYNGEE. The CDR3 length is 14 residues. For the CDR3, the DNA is TGTGCCAGCAGGAGAGGGCCGAACACCGGGGAGCTGTTTTTT. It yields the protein CASRRGPNTGELFF.

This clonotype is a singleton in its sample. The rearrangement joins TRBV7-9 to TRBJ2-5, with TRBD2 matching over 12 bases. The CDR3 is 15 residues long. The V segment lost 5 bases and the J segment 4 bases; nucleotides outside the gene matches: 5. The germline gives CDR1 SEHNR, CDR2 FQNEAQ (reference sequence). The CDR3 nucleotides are TGTGCCAGCAGCACTGGACTAGCGGGAAGAGAGACCCAGTACTTC. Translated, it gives CASSTGLAGRETQYF.

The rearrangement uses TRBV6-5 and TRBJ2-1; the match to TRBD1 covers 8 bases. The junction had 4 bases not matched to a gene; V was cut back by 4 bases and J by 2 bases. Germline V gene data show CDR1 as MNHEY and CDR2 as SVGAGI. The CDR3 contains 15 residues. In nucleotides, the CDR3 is TGTGCCAGCAGTTCCCAACAGGGGGCCTACAATGAGCAGTTCTTC. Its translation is CASSSQQGAYNEQFF.